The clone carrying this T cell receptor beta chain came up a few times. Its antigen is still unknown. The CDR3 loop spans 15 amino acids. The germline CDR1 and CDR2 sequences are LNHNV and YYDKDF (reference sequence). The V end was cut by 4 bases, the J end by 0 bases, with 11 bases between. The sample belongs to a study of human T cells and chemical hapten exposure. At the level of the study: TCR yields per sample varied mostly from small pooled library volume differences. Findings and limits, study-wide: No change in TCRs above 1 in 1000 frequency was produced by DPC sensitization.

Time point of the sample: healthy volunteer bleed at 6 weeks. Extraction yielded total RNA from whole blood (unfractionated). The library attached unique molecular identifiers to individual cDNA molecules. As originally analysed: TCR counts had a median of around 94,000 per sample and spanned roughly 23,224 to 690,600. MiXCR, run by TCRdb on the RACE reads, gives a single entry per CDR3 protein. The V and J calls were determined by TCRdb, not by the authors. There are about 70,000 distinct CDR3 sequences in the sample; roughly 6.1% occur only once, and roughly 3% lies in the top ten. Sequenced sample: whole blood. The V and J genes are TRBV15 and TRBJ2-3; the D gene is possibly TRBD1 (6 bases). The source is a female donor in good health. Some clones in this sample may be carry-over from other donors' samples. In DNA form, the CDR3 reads TGTGCCACCAGCACGGGGACACTTAGCACAGATACGCAGTATTTT. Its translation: CATSTGTLSTDTQYF.